The 3 T cell receptor beta chains below come from one sample, sequenced in a study of blood T cell repertoires in COVID-19. Libraries were prepared by immunoSEQ multiplex PCR; TCRdb keeps only in-frame clonotypes and omits some of them. The sample holds about 170,000 clones; around 82% are singletons and the top ten take around 14%. The specimen was peripheral blood. Every receptor here comes from a man between 18 and 35 years old with active or convalescent COVID-19.

J is TRBJ1-5 and V is TRBV19, with D possibly matching TRBD1 (6 bases). This CDR3 comprises 18 residues. The germline CDR1 and CDR2 sequences are LNHDA and SQIVND (reference sequence). With 1 base removed from V and 2 bases from J, the gap between germline ends came to 18 bases. CDR3 sequence (DNA): TGTGCCAGTAGTATAGTGAAGAGGGCAGGGGTGGGCAATCAGCCCCAGCATTTT. Its protein product is CASSIVKRAGVGNQPQHF.

This chain uses TRBV15 with TRBJ2-1, with TRBD2 identical over 7 bases. The CDR3 has 16 residues. Losses at the gene ends were 5 bases for V and 1 base for J; bases not matched to a gene: 8. Germline V lookup: CDR1 LNHNV, CDR2 YYDKDF (reference sequence). CDR3 nucleotide sequence: TGTGCCACCAGCCCTCGGTCTAGCGGATCCTACAATGAGCAGTTCTTC. Protein: CATSPRSSGSYNEQFF.

The V and J genes are TRBV3-1 (or the pseudogene TRBV3-2) and TRBJ2-1, with 11 bases matching TRBD2. This CDR3 is 15 amino acids long. Germline CDR1 and CDR2: LGHDT and YNNKEL (reference sequence). J gave up 9 bases and V 1 base, and 5 bases lay outside the gene matches. The CDR3 nucleotides are TGTGCCAGCAGCCAAGTTTCTAGCGGGAGGATTGAGCAGTTCTTC. Residues: CASSQVSSGRIEQFF.